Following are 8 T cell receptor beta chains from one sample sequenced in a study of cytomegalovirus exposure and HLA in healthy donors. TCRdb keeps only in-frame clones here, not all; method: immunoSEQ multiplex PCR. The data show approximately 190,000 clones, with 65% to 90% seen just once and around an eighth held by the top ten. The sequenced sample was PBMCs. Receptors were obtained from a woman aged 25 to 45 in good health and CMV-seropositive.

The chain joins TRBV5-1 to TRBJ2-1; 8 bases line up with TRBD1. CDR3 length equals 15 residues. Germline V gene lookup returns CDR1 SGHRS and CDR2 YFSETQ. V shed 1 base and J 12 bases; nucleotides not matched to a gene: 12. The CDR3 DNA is TGCGCCAGCAGCTTGAACGGACAGGGAATGTTCGGGCAGTTCTTC. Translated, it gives CASSLNGQGMFGQFF.

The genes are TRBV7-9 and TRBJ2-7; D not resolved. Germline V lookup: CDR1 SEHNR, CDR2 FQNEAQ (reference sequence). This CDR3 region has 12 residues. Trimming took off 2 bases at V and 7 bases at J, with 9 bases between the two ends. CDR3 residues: CASSLPTVEQYF. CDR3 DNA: TGTGCCAGCAGCTTACCGACTGTTGAGCAGTACTTC.

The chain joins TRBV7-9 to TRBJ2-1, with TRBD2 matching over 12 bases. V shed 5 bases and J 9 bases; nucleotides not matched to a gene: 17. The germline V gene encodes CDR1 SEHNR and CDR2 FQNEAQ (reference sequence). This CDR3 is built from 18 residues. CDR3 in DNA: TGTGCCAGCAGCCCTAGGAGGCCTAGCGGGAGGGCCCTACCTGAGCAGTTCTTC. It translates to CASSPRRPSGRALPEQFF.

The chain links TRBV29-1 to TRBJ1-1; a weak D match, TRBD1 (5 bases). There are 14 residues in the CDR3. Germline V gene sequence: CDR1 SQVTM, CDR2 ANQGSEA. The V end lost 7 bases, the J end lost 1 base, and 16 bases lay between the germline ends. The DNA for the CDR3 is TGCAGCGGATCGACAGAACCTTGGAACACTGAAGCTTTCTTT. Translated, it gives CSGSTEPWNTEAFF.

The DNA of the CDR3 is TGCGCCAGCAGTCATATCAGCGCTTTCTATGGCTACACCTTC. This translates into CASSHISAFYGYTF. The V gene is TRBV23-1, the J gene TRBJ1-2; no clear D. TRBV23-1 is noted as an ORF with a role that remains uncertain. The CDR3 is 14 amino acids. The germline V and J ends were trimmed by 3 bases and 4 bases, with 12 bases remaining between them.

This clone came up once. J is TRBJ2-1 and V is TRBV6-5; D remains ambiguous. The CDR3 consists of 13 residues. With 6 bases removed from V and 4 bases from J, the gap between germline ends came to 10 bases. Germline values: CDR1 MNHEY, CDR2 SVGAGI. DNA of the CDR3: TGTGCCAGCAGCCGTGAGGCGTACAATGAGCAGTTCTTC. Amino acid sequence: CASSREAYNEQFF.

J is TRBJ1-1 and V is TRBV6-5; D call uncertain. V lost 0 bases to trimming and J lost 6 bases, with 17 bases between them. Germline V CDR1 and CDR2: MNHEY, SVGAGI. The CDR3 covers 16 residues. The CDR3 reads CASSYSPRRQVAEAFF. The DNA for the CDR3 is TGTGCCAGCAGTTACTCCCCCCGGAGGCAGGTCGCTGAAGCTTTCTTT.

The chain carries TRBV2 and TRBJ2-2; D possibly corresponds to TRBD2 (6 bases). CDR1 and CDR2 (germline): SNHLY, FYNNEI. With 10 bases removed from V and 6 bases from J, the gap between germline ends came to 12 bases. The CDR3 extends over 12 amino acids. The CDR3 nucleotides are TGTGCCATTCAGGAGGGGTCCGGGGAGCTGTTTTTT. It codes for CAIQEGSGELFF. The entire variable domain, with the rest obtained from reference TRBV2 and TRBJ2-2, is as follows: EPEVTQTPSHQVTQMGQEVILRCVPISNHLYFYWYRQILGQKVEFLVSFYNNEISEKSEIFDDQFSVERPDGSNFTLKIRSTKLEDSAMYFCAIQEGSGELFFGEGSRLTVL.